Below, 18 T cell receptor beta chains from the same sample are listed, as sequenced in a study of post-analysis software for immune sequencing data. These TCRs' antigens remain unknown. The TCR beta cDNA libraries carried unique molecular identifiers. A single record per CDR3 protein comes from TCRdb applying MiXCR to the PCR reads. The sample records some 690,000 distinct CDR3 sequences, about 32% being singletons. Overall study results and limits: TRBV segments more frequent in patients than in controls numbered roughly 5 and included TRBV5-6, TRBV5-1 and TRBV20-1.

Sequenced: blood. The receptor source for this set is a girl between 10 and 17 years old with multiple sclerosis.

The CDR3 spells CSARGRGVYNEQFF. CDR3 nucleotides: TGCAGTGCTAGAGGGCGGGGAGTATACAATGAGCAGTTCTTC. The chain carries TRBV20-1 and TRBJ2-1; a possible D gene is TRBD2 (6 bases). The CDR3 runs to 14 residues. Per the germline V gene, CDR1 is DFQATT and CDR2 is SNEGSKA (reference sequence). The V end was cut by 1 base, the J end by 4 bases, with 11 bases between.

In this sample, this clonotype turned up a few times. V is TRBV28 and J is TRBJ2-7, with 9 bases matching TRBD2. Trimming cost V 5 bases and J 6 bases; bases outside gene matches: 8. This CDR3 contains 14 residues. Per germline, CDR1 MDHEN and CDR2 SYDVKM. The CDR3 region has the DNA TGTGCCAGCAGTCTAGCGGGGAGCCTCCTCGAGCAGTACTTC. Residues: CASSLAGSLLEQYF.

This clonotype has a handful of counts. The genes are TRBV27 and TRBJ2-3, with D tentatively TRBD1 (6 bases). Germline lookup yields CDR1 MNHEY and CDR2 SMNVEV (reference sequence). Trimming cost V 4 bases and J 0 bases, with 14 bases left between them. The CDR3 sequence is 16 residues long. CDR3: CASSSPQGTSTDTQYF. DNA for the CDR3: TGTGCCAGCAGTTCCCCGCAGGGGACAAGCACAGATACGCAGTATTTT.

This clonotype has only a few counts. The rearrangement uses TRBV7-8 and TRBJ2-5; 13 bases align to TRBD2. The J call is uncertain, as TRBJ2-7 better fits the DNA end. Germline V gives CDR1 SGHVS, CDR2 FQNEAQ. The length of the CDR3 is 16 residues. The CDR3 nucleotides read TGTGCCAGCAGCTTAGGGACTAGCGGGGGAGTATACGAGCAGTACTTC. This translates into CASSLGTSGGVYEQYF.

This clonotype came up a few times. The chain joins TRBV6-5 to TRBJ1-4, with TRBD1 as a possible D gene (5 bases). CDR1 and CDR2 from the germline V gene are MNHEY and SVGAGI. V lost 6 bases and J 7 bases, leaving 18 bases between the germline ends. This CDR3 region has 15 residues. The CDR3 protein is CASRPGGIYSEKLFF. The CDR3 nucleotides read TGTGCCAGCAGACCCGGGGGGATTTATAGTGAAAAACTGTTTTTT.

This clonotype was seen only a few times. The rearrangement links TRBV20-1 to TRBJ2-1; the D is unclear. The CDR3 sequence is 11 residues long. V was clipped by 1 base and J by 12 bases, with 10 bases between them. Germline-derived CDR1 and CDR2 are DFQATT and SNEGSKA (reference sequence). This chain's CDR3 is CSARGPFGQFF. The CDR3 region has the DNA TGCAGTGCTAGAGGGCCATTCGGGCAGTTCTTC.

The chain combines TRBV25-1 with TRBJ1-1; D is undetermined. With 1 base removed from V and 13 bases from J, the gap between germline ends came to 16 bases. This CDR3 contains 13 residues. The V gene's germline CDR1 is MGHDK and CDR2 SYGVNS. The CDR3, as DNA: TGTGCCAGCAGTGAATCCGGGCAACGGGTTGTTTTCTTT. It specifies CASSESGQRVVFF.

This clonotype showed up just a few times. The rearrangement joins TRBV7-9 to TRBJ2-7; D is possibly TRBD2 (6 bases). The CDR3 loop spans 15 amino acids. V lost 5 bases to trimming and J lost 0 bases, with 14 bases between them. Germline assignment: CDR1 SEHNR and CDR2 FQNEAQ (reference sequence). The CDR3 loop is CASSLSGLSSYEQYF. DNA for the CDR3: TGTGCCAGCAGCCTTAGTGGACTAAGCTCCTACGAGCAGTACTTC.

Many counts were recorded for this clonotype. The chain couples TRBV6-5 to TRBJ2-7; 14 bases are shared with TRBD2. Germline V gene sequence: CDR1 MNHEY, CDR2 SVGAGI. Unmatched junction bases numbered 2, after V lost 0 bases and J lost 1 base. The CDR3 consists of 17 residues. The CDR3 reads CASSYSGLAGASYEQYF. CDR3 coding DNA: TGTGCCAGCAGTTACTCGGGACTAGCGGGAGCGTCCTACGAGCAGTACTTC.

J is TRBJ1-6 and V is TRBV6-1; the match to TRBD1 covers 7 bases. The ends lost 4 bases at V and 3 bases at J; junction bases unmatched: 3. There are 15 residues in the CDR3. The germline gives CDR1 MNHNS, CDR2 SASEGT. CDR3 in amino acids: CASSVDRLYNSPLHF. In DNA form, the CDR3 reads TGTGCCAGCAGTGTGGACAGGCTCTATAATTCACCCCTCCACTTT.

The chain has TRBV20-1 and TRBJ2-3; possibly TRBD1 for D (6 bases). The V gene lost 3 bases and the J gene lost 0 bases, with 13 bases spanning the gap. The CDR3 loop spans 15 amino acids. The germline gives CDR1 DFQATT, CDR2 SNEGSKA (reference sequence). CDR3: CSASSGDISTDTQYF. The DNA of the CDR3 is TGCAGTGCTAGTTCAGGGGACATTAGCACAGATACGCAGTATTTT.

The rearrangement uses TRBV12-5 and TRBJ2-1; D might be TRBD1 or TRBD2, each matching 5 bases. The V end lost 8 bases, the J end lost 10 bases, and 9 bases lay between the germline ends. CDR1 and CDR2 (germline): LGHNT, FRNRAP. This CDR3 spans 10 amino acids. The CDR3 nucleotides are TGTGCTAGTCGGGGCGAGGAGCAGTTCTTC. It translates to CASRGEEQFF.

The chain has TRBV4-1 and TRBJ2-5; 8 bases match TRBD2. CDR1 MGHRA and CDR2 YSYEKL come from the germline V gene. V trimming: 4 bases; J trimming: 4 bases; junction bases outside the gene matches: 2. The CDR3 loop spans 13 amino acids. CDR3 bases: TGCGCCAGCAGCCTAGCGGGGCCAGAGACCCAGTACTTC. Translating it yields CASSLAGPETQYF.

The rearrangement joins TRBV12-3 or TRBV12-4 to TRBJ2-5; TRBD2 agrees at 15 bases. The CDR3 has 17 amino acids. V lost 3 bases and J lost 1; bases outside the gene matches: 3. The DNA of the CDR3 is TGTGCCAGCAGTTTTGGGACTAGCGGGGGGTTCCAAGAGACCCAGTACTTC. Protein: CASSFGTSGGFQETQYF.

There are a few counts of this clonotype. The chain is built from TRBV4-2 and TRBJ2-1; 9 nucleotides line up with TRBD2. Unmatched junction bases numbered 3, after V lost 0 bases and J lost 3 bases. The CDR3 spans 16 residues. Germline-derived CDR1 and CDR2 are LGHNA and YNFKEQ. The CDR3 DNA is TGTGCCAGCAGCCAAGATCGGCGGGGGGGCTACAATGAGCAGTTCTTC. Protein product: CASSQDRRGGYNEQFF.

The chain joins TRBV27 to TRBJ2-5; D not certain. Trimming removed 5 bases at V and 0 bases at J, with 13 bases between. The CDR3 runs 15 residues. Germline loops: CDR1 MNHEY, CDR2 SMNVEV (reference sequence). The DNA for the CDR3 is TGTGCCAGCAGTCCCCTAGGGCGGTACCAAGAGACCCAGTACTTC. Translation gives CASSPLGRYQETQYF.

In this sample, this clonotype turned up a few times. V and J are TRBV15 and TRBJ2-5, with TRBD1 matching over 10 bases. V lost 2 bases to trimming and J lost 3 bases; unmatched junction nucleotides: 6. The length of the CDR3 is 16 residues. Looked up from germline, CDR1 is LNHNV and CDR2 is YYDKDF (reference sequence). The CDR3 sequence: CATSRSTGTGEETQYF. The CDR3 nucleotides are TGTGCCACCAGCAGATCTACCGGGACAGGGGAAGAGACCCAGTACTTC.

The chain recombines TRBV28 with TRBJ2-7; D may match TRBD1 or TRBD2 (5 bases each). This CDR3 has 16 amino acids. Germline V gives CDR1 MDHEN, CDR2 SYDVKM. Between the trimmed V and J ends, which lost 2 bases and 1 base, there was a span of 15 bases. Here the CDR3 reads CASSLARDVGSYEQYF. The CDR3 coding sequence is TGTGCCAGCAGTTTAGCCCGGGACGTTGGGTCCTACGAGCAGTACTTC. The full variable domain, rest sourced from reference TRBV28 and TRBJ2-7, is DVKVTQSSRYLVKRTGEKVFLECVQDMDHENMFWYRQDPGLGLRLIYFSYDVKMKEKGDIPEGYSVSREKKERFSLILESASTNQTSMYLCASSLARDVGSYEQYFGPGTRLTVT.